Detailed here is one TCR beta chain. Which antigen it targets is not known. No clone much larger than this one lies a single base away; base qualities are absent. The sample originates from a study of blood T cell repertoires in COVID-19 (dated by TCRdb to 2018 to 2020). As for the study more broadly: Samples from collaborators originated in the United States, Italy and Spain and spanned both the acute and convalescent phases of COVID-19. The prospective study material was composed of cDNA or gDNA derived from T cells, B-cell-depleted T cells, or PBMCs. Deeply sampled blood TCRbeta repertoires from subjects exposed to, actively infected with, or recovered from COVID-19 were included in the dataset. The repertoires were made available in a free public database intended to serve as a resource for research on the immune response to SARS-CoV-2. The samples were drawn from two sources: the first 160 participants of the ongoing ImmuneRACE study, and 1,000 to 1,500 subjects contributed by 6 global collaborators. The sample metadata nearly always contained a de-identified subject ID, COVID-19 status, age in years and sex. Where available, HLA class I and class II types were obtained from metadata supplied by the sample provider rather than from assay-based typing. Study-level results and caveats: The quantity of clinical and demographic metadata differed by source and by participant and was supplied without curation.

The collaborating institutions used their own protocols to collect whole blood in K2EDTA tubes. For TCRbeta analysis, collaborators shipped samples as frozen whole blood, isolated PBMCs, or DNA extracted from either of those sample types. TCRbeta CDR3 regions were amplified from genomic DNA by means of the immunoSEQ Assay, a bias-controlled multiplex PCR. Concerning the study's data processing: Within the assay, amplification of reference gene primers was used to estimate how many nucleated cells each sample contained. Sequence reads were collapsed and filtered to measure the absolute abundance of every unique TCRbeta CDR3 rearrangement. For each sample, productive Simpson clonality was calculated as the square root of Simpson's diversity index over productive rearrangements. Sourced from immuneACCESS, this table was stored by TCRdb with only in-frame sequences that have V and J called. A share of the clones is absent; for the studies checked, an unresolved V gene accounts for under half, and the remainder has no known explanation. That table gives V, J and clone size, and the DNA gave D and trimming. This sample lists roughly 48,000 clones; about 76% were detected once. Clones ranked in the top ten supply around 19% of the sample.

The trim is 0 bases for V and 8 bases for J, with a gap of 14 bases between the germline ends. Measured from the cysteine to the phenylalanine, the CDR3 is 15 residues long. Only the CDR3 portion is preserved as DNA: 45 bases, with reading frame beginning at the first base. Sequences KGHSH (CDR1) and LQKENI (CDR2) are obtained from the germline V gene. The TCR originated in a human donor with active or convalescent COVID-19. The donor label of this sample is uncertain. Sequenced material: peripheral blood. This receptor chain uses TRBV18 and TRBJ2-1; the D gene is perhaps TRBD1, on 6 matching bases. The nucleotides are TGTGCCAGCTCACCACCCCAGGGGATGCAGGATGAGCAGTTCTTC. It specifies CASSPPQGMQDEQFF. Here the CDR3 is joined to the reference TRBV18 and TRBJ2-1 genes, and the full variable domain is: NAGVMQNPRHLVRRRGQEARLRCSPMKGHSHVYWYRQLPEEGLKFMVYLQKENIIDESGMPKERFSAEFPKEGPSILRIQQVVRGDSAAYFCASSPPQGMQDEQFFGPGTRLTVL.